Listed here are 4 T cell receptor beta chains from one sample, sequenced in a study of cytomegalovirus exposure and HLA in healthy donors. PCR was performed using 60 Vbeta and 13 Jbeta primers. Some clones are missing from TCRdb's copy, which holds only in-frame ones; the method was immunoSEQ multiplex PCR. Of approximately 190,000 clones listed, around 86% are singletons. Sequencing was carried out using PBMCs. These receptors were collected from a woman aged 18-29 years in good health and CMV-seronegative.

Details on this clone: Other DNA sequences in the same sample also yield this CDR3. The V and J genes are TRBV7-2 and TRBJ1-1, with 8 bases lining up with TRBD1. CDR1 and CDR2 from the germline V gene are SGHTA and FQGNSA. J lost 4 bases, V lost 5 bases, and 3 bases had no gene match. CDR3 size: 13 residues. Here the CDR3 reads CASSLTGGTEAFF. In DNA form, the CDR3 reads TGTGCCAGCAGCCTTACAGGGGGCACTGAAGCTTTCTTT.

This rearrangement joins TRBV7-3 to TRBJ1-1; 11 bases agree with TRBD1. Looked up from germline, CDR1 is SGHTA and CDR2 is FQGTGA. There are 15 residues in the CDR3. The junction had 6 bases not matched to a gene; V was cut back by 5 bases and J by 4 bases. This CDR3 is CASSRTGGASTEAFF. Written as DNA, the CDR3 is TGTGCCAGCAGCAGGACAGGGGGCGCGAGCACTGAAGCTTTCTTT.

V and J are TRBV19 and TRBJ2-7, with 8 bases identical to TRBD2. V dropped 1 base and J dropped 1; count of bases not matched to a gene: 3. CDR1 LNHDA and CDR2 SQIVND come from the germline V gene (reference sequence). CDR3 length equals 15 residues. The CDR3 nucleotides are TGTGCCAGTAGTATAGGCACTAGCGGATCCTACGAGCAGTACTTC. Translated, it gives CASSIGTSGSYEQYF.

This chain connects TRBV5-1 to TRBJ1-1; D is perhaps TRBD1 (6 bases). Germline CDR1 SGHRS, CDR2 YFSETQ. The ends were cut back, 4 bases at V and 4 bases at J, with 14 bases in the middle. The CDR3 covers 14 residues. CDR3 coding DNA: TGCGCCAGCAGCCCCCAGACAGGCACCACTGAAGCTTTCTTT. This translates into CASSPQTGTTEAFF.